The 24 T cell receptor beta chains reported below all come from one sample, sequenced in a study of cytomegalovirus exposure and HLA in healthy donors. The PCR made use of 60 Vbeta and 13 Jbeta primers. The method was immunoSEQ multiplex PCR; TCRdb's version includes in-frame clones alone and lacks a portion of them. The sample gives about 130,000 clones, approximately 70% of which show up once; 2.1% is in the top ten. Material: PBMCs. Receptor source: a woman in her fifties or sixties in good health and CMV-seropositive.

The CDR3: CASSFTGGGGYTF. The CDR3 DNA follows: TGTGCCAGCAGCTTCACGGGGGGCGGAGGCTACACCTTC. The chain couples TRBV5-4 to TRBJ1-2; TRBD1 is a possible D gene (6 bases). The CDR3 totals 13 residues. The V end lost 2 bases, the J end lost 8 bases, and 13 bases lay between the germline ends. Germline CDR1 SGHNT, CDR2 YYREEE (reference sequence).

The CDR3 reads CASSQDSTNTEAFF. DNA of the CDR3: TGTGCCAGCAGTCAGGACAGTACGAACACTGAAGCTTTCTTT. The chain is built from TRBV7-6 and TRBJ1-1, with D perhaps TRBD1 (6 bases). Deletions cut 6 bases from V and 1 base from J, with 12 bases between. This CDR3 contains 14 residues. Per the germline V gene, CDR1 is SGHVS and CDR2 is FNYEAQ.

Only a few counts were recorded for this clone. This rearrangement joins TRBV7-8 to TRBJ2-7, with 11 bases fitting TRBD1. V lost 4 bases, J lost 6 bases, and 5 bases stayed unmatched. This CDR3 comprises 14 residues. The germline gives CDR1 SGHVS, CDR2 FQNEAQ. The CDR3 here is CASSSGTGGTEQYF. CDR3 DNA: TGTGCCAGCAGCTCCGGGACAGGGGGAACCGAGCAGTACTTC. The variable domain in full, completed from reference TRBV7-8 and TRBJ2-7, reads GAGVSQSPRYKVAKRGQDVALRCDPISGHVSLFWYQQALGQGPEFLTYFQNEAQLDKSGLPSDRFFAERPEGSVSTLKIQRTQQEDSAVYLCASSSGTGGTEQYFGPGTRLTVT.

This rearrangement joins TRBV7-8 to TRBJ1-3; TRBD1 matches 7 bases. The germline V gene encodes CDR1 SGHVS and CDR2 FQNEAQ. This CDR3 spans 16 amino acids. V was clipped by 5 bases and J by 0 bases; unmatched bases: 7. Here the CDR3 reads CASSARQGDSGNTIYF. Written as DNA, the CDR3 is TGTGCCAGCAGCGCCAGACAGGGCGACTCTGGAAACACCATATATTTT. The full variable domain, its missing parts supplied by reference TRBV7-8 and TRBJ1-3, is GAGVSQSPRYKVAKRGQDVALRCDPISGHVSLFWYQQALGQGPEFLTYFQNEAQLDKSGLPSDRFFAERPEGSVSTLKIQRTQQEDSAVYLCASSARQGDSGNTIYFGEGSWLTVV.

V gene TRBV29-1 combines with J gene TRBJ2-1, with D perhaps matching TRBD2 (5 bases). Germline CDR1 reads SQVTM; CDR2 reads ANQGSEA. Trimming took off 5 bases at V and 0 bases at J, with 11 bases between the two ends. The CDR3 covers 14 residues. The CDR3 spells CSVRDRSSYNEQFF. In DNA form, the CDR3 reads TGCAGCGTTCGGGATAGGAGCTCCTACAATGAGCAGTTCTTC.

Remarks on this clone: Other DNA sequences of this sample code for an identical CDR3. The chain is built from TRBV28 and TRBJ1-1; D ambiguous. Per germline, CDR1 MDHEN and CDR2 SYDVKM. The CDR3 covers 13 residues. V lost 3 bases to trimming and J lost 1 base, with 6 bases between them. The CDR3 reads CASSFPGNTEAFF. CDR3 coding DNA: TGTGCCAGCAGTTTCCCGGGGAACACTGAAGCTTTCTTT. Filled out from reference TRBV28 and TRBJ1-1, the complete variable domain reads DVKVTQSSRYLVKRTGEKVFLECVQDMDHENMFWYRQDPGLGLRLIYFSYDVKMKEKGDIPEGYSVSREKKERFSLILESASTNQTSMYLCASSFPGNTEAFFGQGTRLTVV.

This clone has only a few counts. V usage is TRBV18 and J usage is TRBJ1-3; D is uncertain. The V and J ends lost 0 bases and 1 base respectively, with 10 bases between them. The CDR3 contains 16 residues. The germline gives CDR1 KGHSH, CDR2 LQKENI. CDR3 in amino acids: CASSPPSGSSGNTIYF. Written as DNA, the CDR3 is TGTGCCAGCTCACCACCATCGGGTTCATCTGGAAACACCATATATTTT. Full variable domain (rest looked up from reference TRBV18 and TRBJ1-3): NAGVMQNPRHLVRRRGQEARLRCSPMKGHSHVYWYRQLPEEGLKFMVYLQKENIIDESGMPKERFSAEFPKEGPSILRIQQVVRGDSAAYFCASSPPSGSSGNTIYFGEGSWLTVV.

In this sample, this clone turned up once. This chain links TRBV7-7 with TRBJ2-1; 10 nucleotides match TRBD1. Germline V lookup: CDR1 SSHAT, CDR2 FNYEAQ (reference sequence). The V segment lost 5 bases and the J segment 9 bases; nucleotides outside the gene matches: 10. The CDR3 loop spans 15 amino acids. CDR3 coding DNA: TGTGCCAGCAGCCCAGACAGGGGGCTGGGAGGTGAGCAGTTCTTC. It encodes CASSPDRGLGGEQFF.

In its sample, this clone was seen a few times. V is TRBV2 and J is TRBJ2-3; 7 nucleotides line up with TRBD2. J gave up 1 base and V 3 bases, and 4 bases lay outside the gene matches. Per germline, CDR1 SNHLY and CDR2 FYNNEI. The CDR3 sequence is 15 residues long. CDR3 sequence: CASSDGGRGTDTQYF. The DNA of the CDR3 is TGTGCCAGCAGTGATGGGGGGAGGGGCACAGATACGCAGTATTTT.

Here the CDR3 reads CASSPRSGMNTEAFF. The CDR3 bases are TGTGCCAGCAGTCCCCGTTCAGGGATGAACACTGAAGCTTTCTTT. The V call is TRBV6-5, the J call TRBJ1-1; D perhaps matches TRBD1 (5 bases). CDR3 size: 15 residues. The V gene's germline CDR1 is MNHEY and CDR2 SVGAGI. With 5 bases removed from V and 0 bases from J, the gap between germline ends came to 13 bases.

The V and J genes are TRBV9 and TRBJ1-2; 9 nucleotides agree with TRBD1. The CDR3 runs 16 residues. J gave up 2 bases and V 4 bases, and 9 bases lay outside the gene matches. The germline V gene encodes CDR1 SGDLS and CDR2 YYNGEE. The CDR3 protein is CASSRQGEVVNYGYTF. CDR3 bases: TGTGCCAGCAGCCGACAGGGGGAAGTAGTAAACTATGGCTACACCTTC.

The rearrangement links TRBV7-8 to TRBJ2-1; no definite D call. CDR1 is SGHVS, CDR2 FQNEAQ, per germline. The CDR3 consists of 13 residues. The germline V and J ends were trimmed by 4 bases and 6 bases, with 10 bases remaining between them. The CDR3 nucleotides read TGTGCCAGCAGCTCTGGTTCGGGCAATGAGCAGTTCTTC. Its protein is CASSSGSGNEQFF.

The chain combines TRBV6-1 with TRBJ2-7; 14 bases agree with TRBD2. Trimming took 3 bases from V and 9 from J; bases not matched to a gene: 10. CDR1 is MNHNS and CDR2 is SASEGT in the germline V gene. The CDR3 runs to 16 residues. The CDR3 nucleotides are TGTGCCAGCAGTGAGGGACTAGCGGGAGTTGGAACGGGGCAGTACTTC. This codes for CASSEGLAGVGTGQYF.

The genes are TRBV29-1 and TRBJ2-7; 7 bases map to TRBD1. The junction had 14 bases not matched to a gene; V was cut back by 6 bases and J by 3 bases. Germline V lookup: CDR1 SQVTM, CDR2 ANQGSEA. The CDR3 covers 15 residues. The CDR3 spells CSVITYRGNLYEQYF. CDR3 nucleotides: TGCAGCGTCATCACCTACAGGGGAAACCTCTACGAGCAGTACTTC.

CDR3 sequence reads: CASSKASGTDTQYF. The CDR3 nucleotides are TGTGCCAGCAGTAAGGCTAGCGGCACAGATACGCAGTATTTT. The V gene is TRBV6-1, the J gene TRBJ2-3; D perhaps matches TRBD2 (6 bases). The ends were cut back, 5 bases at V and 1 base at J, with 10 bases in the middle. This CDR3 comprises 14 residues. Germline V lookup: CDR1 MNHNS, CDR2 SASEGT.

CDR3 nucleotides: TGTGCCAGCAGTGAAGGACTAGCGGGGCGCAATGAGCAGTTCTTC. Encoded protein: CASSEGLAGRNEQFF. The chain uses TRBV6-1 and TRBJ2-1, with 11 positions matching TRBD2. The CDR3 has 15 amino acids. The V and J ends lost 1 base and 6 bases, in that order; junction bases with no gene match: 2. Germline V gene data show CDR1 as MNHNS and CDR2 as SASEGT.

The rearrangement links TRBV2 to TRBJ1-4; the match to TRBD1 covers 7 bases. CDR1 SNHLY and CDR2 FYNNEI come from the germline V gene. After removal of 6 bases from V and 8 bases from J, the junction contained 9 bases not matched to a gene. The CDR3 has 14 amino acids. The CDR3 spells CASSEGRGLEKLFF. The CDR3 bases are TGTGCCAGCAGCGAGGGCAGGGGGTTAGAAAAACTGTTTTTT.

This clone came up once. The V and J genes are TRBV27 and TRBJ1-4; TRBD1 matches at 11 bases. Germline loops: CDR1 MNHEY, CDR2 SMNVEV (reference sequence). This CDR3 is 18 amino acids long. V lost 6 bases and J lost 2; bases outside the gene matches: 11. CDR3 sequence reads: CASSWTGGAVVTNEKLFF. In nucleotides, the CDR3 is TGTGCCAGCAGCTGGACAGGGGGCGCGGTAGTCACTAATGAAAAACTGTTTTTT.

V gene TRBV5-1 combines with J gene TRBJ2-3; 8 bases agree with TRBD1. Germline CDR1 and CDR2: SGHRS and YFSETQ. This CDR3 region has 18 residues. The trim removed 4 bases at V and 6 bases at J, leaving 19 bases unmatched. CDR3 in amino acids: CASSGEGQGHKGTDTQYF. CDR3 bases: TGCGCCAGCAGCGGAGAAGGACAGGGTCATAAAGGTACCGATACGCAGTATTTT.

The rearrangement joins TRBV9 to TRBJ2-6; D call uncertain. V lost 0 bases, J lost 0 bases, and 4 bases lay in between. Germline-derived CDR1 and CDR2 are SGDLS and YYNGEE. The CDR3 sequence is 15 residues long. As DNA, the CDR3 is TGTGCCAGCAGCGTAGGAGTCTCTGGGGCCAACGTCCTGACTTTC. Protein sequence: CASSVGVSGANVLTF.

The CDR3: CASSPGQGADSPLHF. Written as DNA, the CDR3 is TGTGCCAGCAGTCCTGGACAGGGGGCGGATTCACCCCTCCACTTT. The J gene is TRBJ1-6, the V gene TRBV27, with 11 bases matching TRBD1. The germline CDR1 and CDR2 sequences are MNHEY and SMNVEV (reference sequence). The CDR3 loop spans 15 amino acids. With V trimmed by 5 bases and J by 8 bases, 5 bases remained unmatched.

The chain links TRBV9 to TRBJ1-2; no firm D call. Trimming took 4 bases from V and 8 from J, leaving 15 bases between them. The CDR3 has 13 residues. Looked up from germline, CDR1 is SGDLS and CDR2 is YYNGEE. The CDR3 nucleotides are TGTGCCAGCAGCCCGACCGGGGAGCCCGGCTACACCTTC. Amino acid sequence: CASSPTGEPGYTF.

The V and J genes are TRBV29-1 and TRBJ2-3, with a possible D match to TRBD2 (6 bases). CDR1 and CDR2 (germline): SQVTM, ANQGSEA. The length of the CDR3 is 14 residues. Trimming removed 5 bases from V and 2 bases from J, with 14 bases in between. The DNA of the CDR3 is TGCAGCGTTCCCCGCGCGGGAAACACAGATACGCAGTATTTT. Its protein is CSVPRAGNTDTQYF.

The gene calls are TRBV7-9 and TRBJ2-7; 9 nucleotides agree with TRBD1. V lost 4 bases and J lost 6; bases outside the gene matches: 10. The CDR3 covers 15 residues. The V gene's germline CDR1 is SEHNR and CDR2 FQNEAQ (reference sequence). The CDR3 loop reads CASSYPRDRASEQYF. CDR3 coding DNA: TGTGCCAGCAGCTACCCTCGGGACAGGGCCTCCGAGCAGTACTTC.